The 18 T cell receptor beta chains below all came from one sample that was sequenced in a study of blood T cells in healthy people across ages. A second PCR of roughly 7 to 11 cycles used a sample-barcoded 5' primer and a J-beta primer mix. TCRdb processed the 5' RACE reads anew with MiXCR; each CDR3 protein has one entry. The repertoire consists of just under 900,000 distinct CDR3 sequences, with about 28% occurring once and the leading ten covering around 15%. The material sequenced was blood. These receptors were collected from an elderly woman in good health.

V is TRBV5-1 and J is TRBJ1-4, with D unresolved. The CDR3 is 14 residues long. The V end was cut by 5 bases, the J end by 0 bases, with 8 bases between. Germline lookup yields CDR1 SGHRS and CDR2 YFSETQ. The CDR3 DNA reads TGCGCCAGCAGTTCCTTGGCAACTAATGAAAAACTGTTTTTT. Translation gives CASSSLATNEKLFF.

This clonotype was observed many times. The chain couples TRBV10-3 to TRBJ2-3, with TRBD2 as a possible D gene (6 bases). Germline CDR1 ENHRY, CDR2 SYGVKD. Trimming removed 4 bases from V and 0 bases from J, with 14 bases in between. CDR3 length equals 16 residues. The CDR3 region has the DNA TGTGCCATCAGTGGGGACGGCGGGGTAAGCACAGATACGCAGTATTTT. This sequence encodes CAISGDGGVSTDTQYF.

This clonotype was counted many times. V gene TRBV5-1 combines with J gene TRBJ2-3; 10 bases agree with TRBD1. From germline, CDR1 is SGHRS and CDR2 YFSETQ. The ends lost 1 base at V and 6 bases at J; junction bases unmatched: 5. The CDR3 runs 15 residues. The CDR3 region has the DNA TGCGCCAGCAGCTTGCACGGGACAGGGGCGGATACGCAGTATTTT. This encodes CASSLHGTGADTQYF.

This chain links TRBV24-1 with TRBJ2-3, with 9 bases lining up with TRBD1. The junction had 4 bases not matched to a gene; V was cut back by 1 base and J by 0 bases. Germline V gene sequence: CDR1 KGHDR, CDR2 SFDVKD. The CDR3 runs 17 residues. DNA of the CDR3: TGTGCCACCAGTGATTTCCGACAGGGGGTAAGCACAGATACGCAGTATTTT. Translating gives CATSDFRQGVSTDTQYF.

Concerning this clonotype: A much larger clone differs from this one at a single base, so this may be a read error. This CDR3 reads CASSHAGTSGETQYF. CDR3 bases: TGTGCCAGCAGCCACGCCGGGACCTCGGGGGAGACCCAGTACTTC. The V call is TRBV14, the J call TRBJ2-5; the D gene could be TRBD1 or TRBD2 (5 bases each). Germline-derived CDR1 and CDR2 are SGHDN and FVKESK. The V gene lost 3 bases and the J gene lost 5 bases, with 16 bases spanning the gap. This CDR3 has 15 amino acids.

This clonotype was seen many times. This chain uses TRBV7-8 with TRBJ2-3; the match to TRBD2 covers 9 bases. This CDR3 comprises 17 residues. The germline V gene encodes CDR1 SGHVS and CDR2 FQNEAQ. V was pared by 1 base and J by 0 bases, with 5 bases of the junction left unmatched. CDR3 DNA sequence: TGTGCCAGCAGCTTAGAGCTAGCGGGGAGTAGCACAGATACGCAGTATTTT. As protein: CASSLELAGSSTDTQYF.

In the case of this clonotype: With a much larger clone just one base away, this may be a read error. The CDR3 here is CASSLRRGGLMETQYF. CDR3 sequence (DNA): TGTGCCAGCAGCTTACGGCGGGGGGGCCTAATGGAGACCCAGTACTTC. J is TRBJ2-7 and V is TRBV11-2; 9 bases align to TRBD2. The J call could be wrong; TRBJ2-5 is a better fit for the DNA end. In germline, CDR1 is SGHAT, CDR2 FQNNGV. The CDR3 runs 16 residues.

V and J are TRBV6-5 and TRBJ1-1; D is undetermined. The CDR3 is 13 amino acids. Germline assignment: CDR1 MNHEY and CDR2 SVGAGI. Trimming stripped 5 bases from V and 5 bases from J, with 12 bases between. For the CDR3, the DNA is TGTGCCAGCAGTGGACGTGGGAGAACTGAAGCTTTCTTT. This gives the protein CASSGRGRTEAFF.

This clonotype showed up many times. The chain employs TRBV5-1 and TRBJ2-3; tentatively, D is TRBD1 (6 bases). Germline V gene data show CDR1 as SGHRS and CDR2 as YFSETQ. The CDR3 extends over 15 amino acids. The ends were cut back, 4 bases at V and 0 bases at J, with 12 bases in the middle. The CDR3 loop is CASSVQGFSTDTQYF. CDR3 sequence (DNA): TGCGCCAGCAGCGTCCAGGGGTTTAGCACAGATACGCAGTATTTT.

This clonotype has a handful of counts. V and J are TRBV2 and TRBJ1-4, with D maybe TRBD1 (6 bases). The length of the CDR3 is 12 residues. Germline-derived CDR1 and CDR2 are SNHLY and FYNNEI. Between the trimmed V and J ends, which lost 7 bases and 5 bases, there was a span of 8 bases. For the CDR3, the DNA is TGTGCCAGCAACAGGGAAAATGAAAAACTGTTTTTT. This translates into CASNRENEKLFF.

J is TRBJ2-2 and V is TRBV4-3; D remains ambiguous. The germline V and J ends were trimmed by 0 bases and 0 bases, with 11 bases remaining between them. The CDR3 length is 17 residues. The germline gives CDR1 LGHNA, CDR2 YSLEER. The CDR3 loop reads CASSQDWQVTNTGELFF. The CDR3 bases are TGCGCCAGCAGCCAAGATTGGCAGGTTACGAACACCGGGGAGCTGTTTTTT.

This clonotype was seen a handful of times. The chain couples TRBV3-1 to TRBJ2-3; TRBD2 matches at 12 bases. The CDR3 is made up of 15 amino acids. Germline V lookup: CDR1 LGHDT, CDR2 YNNKEL (reference sequence). V shed 5 bases, J shed 6 bases, and the junction held 6 bases outside the gene matches. CDR3 region: CASSVLAGGHDTQYF. The DNA for the CDR3 is TGTGCCAGCAGCGTTCTAGCGGGGGGGCACGATACGCAGTATTTT.

About this clonotype: A clone one base away is much larger, so this may be a read error. In DNA, the CDR3 is TGTGCCAGCAGCTCAACCGGGACTAGCGGACTTCAAGGATGGTACTTC. Its translation is CASSSTGTSGLQGWYF. The J gene is TRBJ2-5, the V gene TRBV7-9; 11 bases agree with TRBD2. Germline loops: CDR1 SEHNR, CDR2 FQNEAQ (reference sequence). This CDR3 spans 16 amino acids. V trimming: 4 bases; J trimming: 13 bases; junction bases outside the gene matches: 17.

This clonotype came up many times. The rearrangement joins TRBV6-5 to TRBJ1-2; D unclear. Germline CDR1 reads MNHEY; CDR2 reads SVGAGI. The CDR3 consists of 16 residues. Deletions cut 1 base from V and 4 bases from J, with 16 bases between. DNA for the CDR3: TGTGCCAGCAGTTACTTTATTCTCGGGCAGTTCTATGGCTACACCTTC. Residues: CASSYFILGQFYGYTF.

For this clonotype: This may stem from a read error, because a much larger clone lies one nucleotide away. CDR3 region: CSAGGGLAGIYNEQYF. The CDR3 DNA follows: TGCAGTGCTGGGGGGGGCCTAGCGGGGATCTACAATGAGCAGTACTTC. The V and J genes are TRBV20-1 and TRBJ2-5, with TRBD2 matching 9 bases. CDR1 is DFQATT, CDR2 SNEGSKA, per germline (reference sequence). This CDR3 contains 16 residues. V was clipped by 5 bases and J by 11 bases; unmatched bases: 21.

This chain joins TRBV5-4 and TRBJ2-1; 14 bases are shared with TRBD2. Germline trimming cut 0 bases from V and 8 bases from J; bases unmatched to any gene: 4. Germline lookup yields CDR1 SGHNT and CDR2 YYREEE (reference sequence). CDR3 length: 16 residues. This CDR3 is CASSLGLAGGQDEQFF. In DNA form, the CDR3 reads TGTGCCAGCAGCTTGGGACTAGCGGGGGGGCAAGATGAGCAGTTCTTC.

This clonotype has a count of ten or more. The chain is built from TRBV7-9 and TRBJ2-3; possible D gene TRBD2, 6 bases. This CDR3 spans 16 amino acids. CDR1 SEHNR and CDR2 FQNEAQ come from the germline V gene (reference sequence). V lost 0 bases and J 0 bases, leaving 10 bases between the germline ends. As DNA, the CDR3 is TGTGCCAGCAGCTTAGCGTCCGGGACTAGCACAGATACGCAGTATTTT. Protein product: CASSLASGTSTDTQYF.

This clonotype was detected ten times or more. The rearrangement links TRBV20-1 to TRBJ2-5; TRBD2 agrees at 9 bases. The CDR3 length is 12 residues. Trimming took 6 bases from V and 2 from J; bases not matched to a gene: 1. Germline assignment: CDR1 DFQATT and CDR2 SNEGSKA (reference sequence). The CDR3 DNA reads TGCAGTGCGACTAGCGGACAAGAGACCCAGTACTTC. It codes for CSATSGQETQYF.